This T cell receptor beta chain came from a study of cytomegalovirus exposure and HLA in healthy donors. General study findings and limits: The majority of CMV-associated TCR beta chains were reported as apparently HLA-restricted in a later analysis.

Primers for the PCR totalled 60 Vbeta and 13 Jbeta. TCRdb's table, derived via immunoSEQ multiplex PCR, lists solely in-frame clones and lacks some. The repertoire holds approximately 190,000 clones, around 80% seen once, with 2.1% in the top ten. Germline CDR1 is SGHKS and CDR2 is YYEKEE (reference sequence). There are 17 residues in the CDR3. The germline V and J ends were trimmed by 1 base and 3 bases, with 17 bases remaining between them. The donors (healthy individuals) were bone marrow donors. Of note for this clone: No antigen is known for it.

The TCR was taken from a woman aged 18-29 years in good health and CMV-seropositive. V gene TRBV5-5 combines with J gene TRBJ2-1; D call uncertain. The sequencing sample was made of PBMCs. The CDR3 sequence: CASSLMILRGFYNEQFF. As DNA, the CDR3 is TGTGCCAGCAGCTTGATGATTCTAAGAGGATTCTACAATGAGCAGTTCTTC.